This is a list of T cell receptor beta chains from one sample in a study of shared clonotypes between healthy human individuals. TCRdb's table, derived via immunoSEQ multiplex PCR, lists solely in-frame clones and lacks some. The sample records 2 million to 3 million clones, roughly nine tenths being singletons. Input material: naive CD4+ T cells sorted from blood. These receptors were obtained from a man between 18 and 29 years old in good health. Both conserved end residues are part of each CDR3. A D gene is named only where the DNA matches it firmly. Some rows have no size entry. The others give once, few or many, or a class for an expanded clone.

v_gene,abundance,d_gene,j_gene,CDR3aa,CDR3nt
TRBV6-1,-,TRBD1,TRBJ1-5,CASSLQGAGGPQHF,TGTGCCAGCAGTCTACAGGGGGCGGGAGGGCCCCAGCATTTT
TRBV6-1,-,-,TRBJ2-1,CASSEVAAGYNEQFF,TGTGCCAGCAGTGAAGTTGCGGCGGGCTACAATGAGCAGTTCTTC
TRBV5-1,-,TRBD1,TRBJ2-2,CASSLGDRDTGELFF,TGCGCCAGCAGCTTGGGGGACAGGGACACCGGGGAGCTGTTTTTT
TRBV25-1,-,-,TRBJ2-7,CASSDIGGEQYF,TGTGCCAGCAGTGACATAGGTGGGGAGCAGTACTTC
TRBV19,-,-,TRBJ1-2,CASSIWAPGRPGYTF,TGTGCCAGTAGTATATGGGCTCCAGGGAGACCCGGCTACACCTTC
TRBV5-1,once,-,TRBJ2-5,CASSTGQPMVGETQYF,TGCGCCAGCAGCACCGGACAGCCAATGGTGGGGGAGACCCAGTACTTC
TRBV7-9,-,TRBD2,TRBJ2-1,CASSILSGSWQNEQFF,TGTGCCAGCAGCATACTTAGCGGGAGTTGGCAGAATGAGCAGTTCTTC
TRBV5-1,-,-,TRBJ1-4,CASSLQDPGANEKLFF,TGCGCCAGCAGCTTACAGGACCCTGGGGCGAATGAAAAACTGTTTTTT
TRBV21-1,-,-,TRBJ1-3,CASSRDDRGEAGNTIYF,TGTGCCAGCAGCAGAGATGACAGGGGGGAAGCTGGAAACACCATATATTTT
TRBV6-6,-,TRBD2,TRBJ2-3,CASSYSGGSSGNTQYF,TGTGCCAGCAGTTACTCGGGGGGGTCCTCGGGGAATACGCAGTATTTT
TRBV6-6,-,-,TRBJ1-1,CASTTGPTEAFF,TGTGCCAGCACTACAGGGCCCACTGAAGCTTTCTTT
TRBV5-1,-,TRBD1,TRBJ1-5,CAGSWDSNQPQHF,TGCGCCGGCAGCTGGGACAGTAATCAGCCCCAGCATTTT
TRBV18,-,-,TRBJ2-1,CASSPGGGSYNEQFF,TGTGCCAGCTCACCAGGCGGCGGCTCCTACAATGAGCAGTTCTTC
TRBV7-9,once,-,TRBJ2-7,CASSLDEGDEQYF,TGTGCCAGCAGCTTAGACGAAGGTGACGAGCAGTACTTC
TRBV6-6,-,-,TRBJ1-2,CASSLGQGHYGYTF,TGTGCCAGCAGCCTCGGTCAGGGCCACTATGGCTACACCTTC
TRBV18,-,-,TRBJ1-6,CASSPLTVEGNSPLHF,TGTGCCAGCTCACCGTTGACAGTAGAGGGGAATTCACCCCTCCACTTT
TRBV7-2,-,-,TRBJ1-3,CASRPTGSGNTIYF,TGTGCCAGCAGACCTACAGGGTCAGGAAACACCATATATTTT
TRBV19,-,-,TRBJ2-6,CASKTGSAGANVLTF,TGTGCCAGTAAGACTGGGTCTGCTGGGGCCAACGTCCTGACTTTC